Given below is one TCR beta chain in context. This entry is derived from a study of blood T cell repertoires in COVID-19. Study context: T cells, B-cell-depleted T cells, or PBMCs supplied cDNA or gDNA.

Profiled with immunoSEQ multiplex PCR; TCRdb holds only in-frame clones, not every one. The table has 250,000 or so clones, about 85% seen once; the top ten hold 11%. Participants came from 24 US areas, aged about 18 to 100 years. Cohort assignment relied on participant-reported clinical history. Germline V lookup: CDR1 SNHLY, CDR2 FYNNEI. V gave up 2 bases and J gave up 7 bases; unmatched junction bases: 8. The CDR3 contains 14 residues. The sample comprised PBMCs or T cells enriched from blood (not recorded which). This clonotype was sampled from a man younger than 40 who had recovered from COVID-19. The chain is built from TRBV2 and TRBJ2-7, with TRBD1 matching 7 bases. The CDR3 nucleotides are TGTGCCAGCAGTGAAATCGACAGGGACGGTGAGCAGTACTTC. It yields the protein CASSEIDRDGEQYF.